The T cell receptor beta chain described here comes from a study of T cells after yellow fever vaccination. The germline V and J ends were trimmed by 5 bases and 2 bases, with 13 bases remaining between them. Germline values: CDR1 SGHVS, CDR2 FNYEAQ. The CDR3 consists of 14 residues. Universal primer sites and UMIs were introduced during 5'RACE template-switching synthesis of TCR cDNA. Using its own MiXCR run on the 5' RACE reads, TCRdb lists one record per CDR3 protein. The sample has 200,000 to 250,000 distinct CDR3 sequences; about 7% are singletons. This clonotype was found many times. What it binds is unknown. Study-level results: The booster response re-showed most primary clones: about 96% CD4, approximately 85% CD8. Peaking faster, on day 5 versus 15, the secondary response was nonetheless weaker.

The sequence came from a man between 25 and 39 years old who received the YFV17D yellow fever vaccine. Sequenced material: CD4+ T cells sorted from PBMCs, taken 15 days after the yellow fever booster vaccination. The J gene is TRBJ2-7, the V gene TRBV7-6; D possibly corresponds to TRBD2 (5 bases). This CDR3 reads CASSKSYGAYEQYF. The CDR3 region has the DNA TGTGCCAGCAGCAAGAGTTACGGGGCCTACGAGCAGTACTTC.